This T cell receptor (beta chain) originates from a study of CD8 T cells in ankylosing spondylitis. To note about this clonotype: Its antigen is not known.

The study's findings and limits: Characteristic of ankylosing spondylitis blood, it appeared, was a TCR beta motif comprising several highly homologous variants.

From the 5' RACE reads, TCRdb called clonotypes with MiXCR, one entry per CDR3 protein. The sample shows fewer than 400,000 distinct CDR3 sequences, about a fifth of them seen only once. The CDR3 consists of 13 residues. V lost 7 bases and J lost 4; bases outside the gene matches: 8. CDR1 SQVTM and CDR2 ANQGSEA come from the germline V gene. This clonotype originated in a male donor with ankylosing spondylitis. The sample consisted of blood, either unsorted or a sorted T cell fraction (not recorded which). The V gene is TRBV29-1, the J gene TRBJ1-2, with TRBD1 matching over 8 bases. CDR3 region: CSAEDREGYGYTF. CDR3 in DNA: TGCAGCGCGGAGGACAGGGAAGGCTATGGCTACACCTTC.